This TCR beta chain was retrieved from a study of T cells expressing NK-cell markers. The wider study: Seropositivity for HCMV was found in most of the eight sequenced donors, with one seronegative.

Judged by frequency, this clonotype is medium-sized (0.01 to 0.1%). The antigen remains undetermined. TCRdb re-called the 5' RACE reads, yielding one record per CDR3 amino acid sequence without DNA. The sample's table shows thousands of distinct CDR3 sequences. Overall study results and limits: In several donors, dominant NKG2C+ clonotypes were roughly 1.0-8% of CD8+ T cells.

Per the germline V gene, CDR1 is SQVTM and CDR2 is ANQGSEA. This CDR3 region has 16 residues. V and J are TRBV29-1 and TRBJ2-7; TCRdb reports TRBD2, a call that lacks DNA to check it against. This receptor was obtained from a man between 18 and 35 years old in good health. The source material was blood T cells: a sorted CD56 or NKG2C T cell subset, CD4+ or CD8+ T cells, or bulk PBMC T cells (not recorded which). CDR3 residues: CSVSGPEREDSYEQYF.